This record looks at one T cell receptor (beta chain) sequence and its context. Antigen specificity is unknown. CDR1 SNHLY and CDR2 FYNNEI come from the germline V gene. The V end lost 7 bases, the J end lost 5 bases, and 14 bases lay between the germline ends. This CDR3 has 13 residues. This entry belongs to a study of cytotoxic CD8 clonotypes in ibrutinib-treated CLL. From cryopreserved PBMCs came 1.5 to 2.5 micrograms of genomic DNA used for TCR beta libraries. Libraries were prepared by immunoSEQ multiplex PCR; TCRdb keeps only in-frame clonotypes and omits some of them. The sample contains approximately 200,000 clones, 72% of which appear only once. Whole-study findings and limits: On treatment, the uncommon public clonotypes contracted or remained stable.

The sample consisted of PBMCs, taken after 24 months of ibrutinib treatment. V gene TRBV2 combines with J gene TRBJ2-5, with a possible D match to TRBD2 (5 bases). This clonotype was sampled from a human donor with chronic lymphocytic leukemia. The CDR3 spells CASKGGLGETQYF. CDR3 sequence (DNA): TGTGCCAGCAAAGGCGGACTCGGGGAGACCCAGTACTTC.